This TCR beta chain was recovered during a study of CD8 T cells in ankylosing spondylitis. This clonotype showed up just a few times. The target antigen is unknown. The CDR3 covers 13 residues. Trimming shortened V by 3 bases and J by 2 bases, and 8 bases separated the two germline ends. The germline gives CDR1 SEHNR, CDR2 FQNEAQ (reference sequence). Libraries of TCR beta came from quantitative 5'-RACE with molecular barcodes. MiXCR, applied by TCRdb to the 5' RACE reads, yields one record per CDR3 protein. The repertoire has 450,000 to 550,000 distinct CDR3 sequences, over 4% of them found once; the top ten carry around 3.5%. Findings of the study overall: A TCR beta motif made of fewer than ten highly homologous variants seemed typical of ankylosing spondylitis blood. Reactive arthritis synovial fluid and blood were previously reported to contain some motif variants. It was reported that disease-linked clones were significantly enriched in matched ankylosing spondylitis synovial fluid.

V and J are TRBV7-9 and TRBJ2-7; D could derive from TRBD1 or TRBD2 (5 bases each). Sequences were obtained from blood, either unsorted or a sorted T cell fraction (not recorded which). The source of this sequence is a male donor with ankylosing spondylitis. Written as DNA, the CDR3 is TGTGCCAGCAGCTTGTTGGGACCCTACGAGCAGTACTTC. This gives the protein CASSLLGPYEQYF.